The entry that follows covers one TCR beta chain sequence. Its antigen is as yet unknown. Other DNA sequences in this sample translate to the same CDR3. The protocol was immunoSEQ multiplex PCR, while the TCRdb copy is restricted to in-frame clones and leaves out a portion. Of about 640,000 clones in the sample, about two thirds are singletons; the top ten hold approximately 1.8%. The CDR3 spans 15 residues. CDR1 and CDR2 from the germline V gene are MNHEY and SVGAGI. The V segment lost 4 bases and the J segment 4 bases; nucleotides outside the gene matches: 3. CD4+ cells underwent separation, giving CD45RA+ naive and CD45RA-negative memory subsets. The data originate from a study of shared clonotypes between healthy human individuals. General study points: Represented diversity (both genetic and exposure-history) was limited by the small number of donors.

The TCR was taken from a woman in her 30s in good health. The chain links TRBV6-5 to TRBJ2-7; 14 nucleotides agree with TRBD2. The sample taken for sequencing was memory CD4+ T cells sorted from blood. The subset was: CD45RA-negative fraction. CDR3 loop: CASSSTSGRAYEQYF. CDR3 DNA sequence: TGTGCCAGCAGTTCGACTAGCGGGAGGGCATACGAGCAGTACTTC.